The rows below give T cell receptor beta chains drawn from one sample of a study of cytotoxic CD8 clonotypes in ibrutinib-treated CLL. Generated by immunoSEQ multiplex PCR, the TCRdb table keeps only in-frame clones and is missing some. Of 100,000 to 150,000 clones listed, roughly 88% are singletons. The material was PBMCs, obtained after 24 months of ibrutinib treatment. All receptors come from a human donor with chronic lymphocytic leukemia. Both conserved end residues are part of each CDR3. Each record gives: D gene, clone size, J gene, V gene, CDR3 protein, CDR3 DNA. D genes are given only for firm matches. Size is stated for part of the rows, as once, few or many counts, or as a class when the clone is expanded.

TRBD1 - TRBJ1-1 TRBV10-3 CAISGAGTGNTEAFF TGTGCCATCAGTGGGGCCGGGACAGGGAACACTGAAGCTTTCTTT
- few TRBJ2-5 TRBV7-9 CASSSRAETQYF TGTGCCAGCAGCTCAAGGGCCGAGACCCAGTACTTC
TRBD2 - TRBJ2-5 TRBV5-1 CASSLSGGKQETQYF TGCGCCAGCAGCTTGTCGGGGGGAAAACAAGAGACCCAGTACTTC
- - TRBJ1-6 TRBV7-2 CASSLWGEKSPLHF TGTGCCAGCAGCTTATGGGGGGAGAAGTCACCCCTCCACTTT
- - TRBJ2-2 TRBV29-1 CSVERDNPTGELFF TGCAGCGTGGAAAGGGACAACCCCACCGGGGAGCTGTTTTTT
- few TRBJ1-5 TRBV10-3 CAISERGAGQPQHF TGTGCCATCAGTGAGAGGGGGGCGGGTCAGCCCCAGCATTTT
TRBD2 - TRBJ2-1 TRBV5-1 CASSYSGTQSGGAYNEQFF TGCGCCAGCAGCTACTCCGGGACACAGAGCGGGGGGGCCTACAATGAGCAGTTCTTC
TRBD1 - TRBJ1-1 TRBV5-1 CASSPDRGLSMNTEAFF TGCGCCAGCAGCCCGGACAGGGGGCTAAGCATGAACACTGAAGCTTTCTTT
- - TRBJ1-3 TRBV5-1 CASSLGTSGNTIYF TGCGCCAGCAGCTTGGGTACGTCGGGAAACACCATATATTTT
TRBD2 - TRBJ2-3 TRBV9 CASSAGLAGADTQYF TGTGCCAGCAGCGCCGGACTAGCGGGAGCAGATACGCAGTATTTT
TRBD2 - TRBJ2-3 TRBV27 CASRLADVTDTQYF TGTGCCAGCAGGCTAGCGGACGTTACAGATACGCAGTATTTT
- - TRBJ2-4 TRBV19 CASSIWSGVAKNIQYF TGTGCCAGTAGTATTTGGTCGGGAGTAGCCAAAAACATTCAGTACTTC
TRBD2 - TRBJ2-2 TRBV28 CASSLLGLVNTGELFF TGTGCCAGCAGTTTACTGGGACTAGTCAACACCGGGGAGCTGTTTTTT
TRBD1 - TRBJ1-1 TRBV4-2 CASSQGERQGAGAFF TGTGCCAGCAGCCAAGGAGAGAGACAGGGGGCGGGAGCTTTCTTT
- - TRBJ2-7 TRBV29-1 CSVEVRPYEQYF TGCAGCGTTGAGGTCAGGCCCTACGAGCAGTACTTC
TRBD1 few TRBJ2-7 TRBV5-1 CASSFGTGGYEQYF TGCGCCAGCAGCTTCGGGACAGGGGGTTACGAGCAGTACTTC
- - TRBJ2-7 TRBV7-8 CASSLGGASYEQYF TGTGCCAGCAGCTTAGGGGGGGCATCCTACGAGCAGTACTTC
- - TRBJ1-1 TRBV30 CAWKRDSRRGTNTEAFF TGTGCCTGGAAAAGAGACTCTCGCCGGGGGACGAACACTGAAGCTTTCTTT
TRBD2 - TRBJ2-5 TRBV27 CASRPSGARQETQYF TGTGCCAGCAGACCGAGCGGGGCCAGACAAGAGACCCAGTACTTC
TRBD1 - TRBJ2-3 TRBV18 CASSPIQGTIGDTQYF TGTGCCAGCTCTCCAATACAGGGGACCATTGGGGATACGCAGTATTTT
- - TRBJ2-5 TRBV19 CASSIQETQYF TGTGCCAGTAGTATCCAAGAGACCCAGTACTTC
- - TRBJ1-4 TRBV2 CASRLGPEEGEKLFF TGTGCCAGCAGGTTAGGACCCGAGGAAGGGGAAAAACTGTTTTTT
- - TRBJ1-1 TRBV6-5 CASKFTGKNTEAFF TGTGCCAGCAAGTTCACGGGGAAGAACACTGAAGCTTTCTTT
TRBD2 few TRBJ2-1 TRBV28 CASNGLAGGVPNNEQFF TGTGCCAGCAATGGATTAGCGGGAGGAGTCCCCAACAATGAGCAGTTCTTC
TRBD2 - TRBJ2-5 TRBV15 CATSGRTSGIWETQYF TGTGCCACCAGCGGTAGGACTAGCGGGATTTGGGAGACCCAGTACTTC
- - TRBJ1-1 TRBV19 CASSLDLGPTVSTEAFF TGTGCCAGTAGTCTGGATCTGGGCCCAACAGTGAGCACTGAAGCTTTCTTT
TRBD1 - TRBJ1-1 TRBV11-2 CASNHRGLRDTEAFF TGTGCCAGCAATCACAGGGGGCTAAGGGACACTGAAGCTTTCTTT
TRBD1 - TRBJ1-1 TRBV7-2 CASSLYQGAVTEAFF TGTGCCAGCAGCTTATATCAGGGGGCGGTCACTGAAGCTTTCTTT
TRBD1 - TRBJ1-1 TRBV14 CASSQLTGVTEAFF TGTGCCAGCAGCCAACTAACAGGGGTCACTGAAGCTTTCTTT